Below, one T cell receptor (beta chain) is given with its context. Original processing notes: Amplifying reference gene primers gave estimates of nucleated cell counts. Method: immunoSEQ multiplex PCR; TCRdb's copy keeps in-frame clones and lacks some. V and J calls and clone size are copied from that table; D and trimming were computed from the DNA. The sample shows about 170,000 clones, 88% of them seen only once. This entry comes from a study of blood T cell repertoires in COVID-19. The V gene's germline CDR1 is SNHLY and CDR2 FYNNEI. The CDR3 is 14 amino acids. Trimming left V 6 bases short and J 4 bases short, with 15 bases between.

The TCR originated in a man over 45 who had recovered from COVID-19. The sequencing sample was made of peripheral blood. The rearrangement links TRBV2 to TRBJ2-5, with D possibly TRBD1 on 5 matching bases. CDR3 protein: CASRALPDRETQYF. CDR3 bases: TGTGCCAGCAGGGCCCTCCCAGACAGAGAGACCCAGTACTTC.